One sample yielded the 9 T cell receptor beta chains listed below, sequenced in a study of molecular identifiers for immune sequencing clone quantification. TCRdb processed the PCR reads anew with MiXCR; each CDR3 protein has one entry. The profile shows about 320,000 distinct CDR3 sequences, 20% to 25% of them singletons. Sequences were obtained from naive CD8+ T cells from blood, with Jurkat cell RNA spiked in. The subset denotes: FACS-sorted CD8+CD4-CCR7+CD45RA+ naive T cells. All receptors come from a human donor in good health. Some libraries in this study had Jurkat cell RNA spiked in.

This clonotype was seen at least ten times. The chain carries TRBV24-1 and TRBJ2-1; D remains ambiguous. This CDR3 spans 12 amino acids. Germline CDR1 and CDR2: KGHDR and SFDVKD. Between the trimmed V and J ends, which lost 5 bases and 3 bases, there was a span of 4 bases. Here the CDR3 DNA reads TGTGCCACCAGTGCCGGCTACAATGAGCAGTTCTTC. This sequence encodes CATSAGYNEQFF.

This clonotype has a count of ten or more. The chain employs TRBV19 and TRBJ1-1; D perhaps matches TRBD1 (5 bases). Trimming removed 5 bases from V and 7 bases from J, with 11 bases in between. The CDR3 totals 12 residues. The germline V gene encodes CDR1 LNHDA and CDR2 SQIVND (reference sequence). The CDR3 DNA sequence: TGTGCCAGTAGTCCCCCCGGGGGTGAAGCTTTCTTT. Its translation: CASSPPGGEAFF. Using reference TRBV19 and TRBJ1-1 for the parts outside the CDR3, the full variable domain is DGGITQSPKYLFRKEGQNVTLSCEQNLNHDAMYWYRQDPGQGLRLIYYSQIVNDFQKGDIAEGYSVSREKKESFPLTVTSAQKNPTAFYLCASSPPGGEAFFGQGTRLTVV.

Many counts were recorded for this clonotype. The J gene is TRBJ1-4, the V gene TRBV7-9; D ambiguous. The V and J ends lost 1 base and 5 bases respectively, with 11 bases between them. The CDR3 runs to 15 residues. Germline V gives CDR1 SEHNR, CDR2 FQNEAQ (reference sequence). This chain's CDR3 is CASSLGPDWNEKLFF. CDR3 DNA: TGTGCCAGCAGCTTAGGACCGGATTGGAATGAAAAACTGTTTTTT.

This clonotype was detected a few times. The chain has TRBV3-1 and TRBJ2-3; D is uncertain. V lost 0 bases, J lost 2 bases, and 12 bases lay in between. This CDR3 is built from 16 residues. Looked up from germline, CDR1 is LGHDT and CDR2 is YNNKEL (reference sequence). CDR3 bases: TGTGCCAGCAGCCAAGATCCCGGAGAACTCACAGATACGCAGTATTTT. It encodes CASSQDPGELTDTQYF.

This clonotype was seen many times. The genes are TRBV9 and TRBJ2-3; possibly TRBD2 for D (7 bases). Germline CDR1 reads SGDLS; CDR2 reads YYNGEE. The ends were cut back, 4 bases at V and 4 bases at J, with 13 bases in the middle. This CDR3 spans 14 amino acids. The CDR3 here is CASSTGRGADTQYF. DNA of the CDR3: TGTGCCAGCAGCACAGGGAGGGGAGCAGATACGCAGTATTTT. The whole variable domain, remainder taken from reference TRBV9 and TRBJ2-3, is DSGVTQTPKHLITATGQRVTLRCSPRSGDLSVYWYQQSLDQGLQFLIQYYNGEERAKGNILERFSAQQFPDLHSELNLSSLELGDSALYFCASSTGRGADTQYFGPGTRLTVL.

A word on this clonotype: A much larger clone sits a single nucleotide away, making a read error possible. Without the conserved terminal phenylalanine or tryptophan, this CDR3 likely stems from a read error. CDR3 protein: CASSVTRDYEQYI. The CDR3 DNA reads TGTGCCAGTAGTGTTACCAGGGACTACGAGCAGTACATC. V gene TRBV19 combines with J gene TRBJ2-7; maybe TRBD1 (5 bases). The germline V gene encodes CDR1 LNHDA and CDR2 SQIVND (reference sequence). This CDR3 contains 13 residues. V lost 5 bases and J 3 bases, leaving 11 bases between the germline ends.

The rearrangement joins TRBV20-1 to TRBJ2-7; 13 nucleotides match TRBD2. Germline CDR1 DFQATT, CDR2 SNEGSKA (reference sequence). This CDR3 comprises 14 residues. The trim removed 3 bases at V and 12 bases at J, leaving 11 bases unmatched. The CDR3 sequence is CSASPRLAGGLWYF. DNA of the CDR3: TGCAGTGCTAGTCCAAGACTAGCGGGAGGACTCTGGTACTTC.

The chain employs TRBV10-3 and TRBJ2-7; D uncertain. Germline CDR1 ENHRY, CDR2 SYGVKD. Trimming took off 0 bases at V and 2 bases at J, with 8 bases between the two ends. The CDR3 length is 14 residues. CDR3 nucleotide sequence: TGTGCCATCAGTGAGTCGACGGGTGCCTACGAGCAGTACTTC. This gives the protein CAISESTGAYEQYF.

The rearrangement links TRBV6-5 to TRBJ2-1; 8 bases fit TRBD2. This CDR3 is built from 16 residues. The V segment lost 0 bases and the J segment 9 bases; nucleotides outside the gene matches: 10. CDR1 is MNHEY and CDR2 is SVGAGI in the germline V gene. The CDR3 is CASSYSSAGGGAEQFF. The CDR3 bases are TGTGCCAGCAGTTACTCGTCTGCGGGAGGAGGCGCTGAGCAGTTCTTC.